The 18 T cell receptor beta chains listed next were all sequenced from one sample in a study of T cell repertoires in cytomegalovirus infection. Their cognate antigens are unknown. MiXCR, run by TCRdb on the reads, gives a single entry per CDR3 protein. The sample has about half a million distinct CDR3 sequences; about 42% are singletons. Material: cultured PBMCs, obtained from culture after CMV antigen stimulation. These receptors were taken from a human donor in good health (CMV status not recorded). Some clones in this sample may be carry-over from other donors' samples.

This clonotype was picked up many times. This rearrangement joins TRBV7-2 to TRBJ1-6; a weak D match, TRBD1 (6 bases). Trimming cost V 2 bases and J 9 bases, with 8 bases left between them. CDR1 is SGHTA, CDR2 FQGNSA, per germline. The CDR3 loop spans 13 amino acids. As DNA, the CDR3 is TGTGCCAGCAGCTTAAAGGGGGTTTCACCCCTCCACTTT. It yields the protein CASSLKGVSPLHF.

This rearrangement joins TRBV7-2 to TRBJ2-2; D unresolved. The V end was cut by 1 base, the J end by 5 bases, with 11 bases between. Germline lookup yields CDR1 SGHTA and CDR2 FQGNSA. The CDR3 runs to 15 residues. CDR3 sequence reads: CASSLGSWGTGELFF. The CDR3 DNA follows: TGTGCCAGCAGCTTAGGGTCGTGGGGTACCGGGGAGCTGTTTTTT.

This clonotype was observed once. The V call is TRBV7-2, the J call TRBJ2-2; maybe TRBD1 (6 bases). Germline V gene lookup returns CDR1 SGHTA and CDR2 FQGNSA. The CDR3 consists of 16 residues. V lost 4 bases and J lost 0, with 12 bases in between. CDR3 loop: CASSWGRASNTGELFF. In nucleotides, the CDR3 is TGTGCCAGCAGCTGGGGGCGGGCGTCGAACACCGGGGAGCTGTTTTTT.

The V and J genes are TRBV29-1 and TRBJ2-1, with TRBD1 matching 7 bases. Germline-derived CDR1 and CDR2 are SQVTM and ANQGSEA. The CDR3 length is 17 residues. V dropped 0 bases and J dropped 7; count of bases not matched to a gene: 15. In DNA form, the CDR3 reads TGCAGCGTTGAAGAACTCGACAGGGTATGGGTTCGGAATGAGCAGTTCTTC. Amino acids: CSVEELDRVWVRNEQFF.

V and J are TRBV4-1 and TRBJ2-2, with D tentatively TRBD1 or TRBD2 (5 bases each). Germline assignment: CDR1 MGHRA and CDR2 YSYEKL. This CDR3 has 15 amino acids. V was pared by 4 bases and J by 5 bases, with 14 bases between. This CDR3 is CASSPRGARTGELFF. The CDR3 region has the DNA TGCGCCAGCAGCCCTAGAGGGGCAAGGACCGGGGAGCTGTTTTTT.

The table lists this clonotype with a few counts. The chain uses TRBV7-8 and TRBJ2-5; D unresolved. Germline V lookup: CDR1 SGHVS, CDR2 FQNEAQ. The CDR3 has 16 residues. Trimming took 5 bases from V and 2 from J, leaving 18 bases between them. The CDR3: CASSPRRFGSQETQYF. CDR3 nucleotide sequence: TGTGCCAGCAGCCCTAGGCGTTTTGGGTCACAAGAGACCCAGTACTTC.

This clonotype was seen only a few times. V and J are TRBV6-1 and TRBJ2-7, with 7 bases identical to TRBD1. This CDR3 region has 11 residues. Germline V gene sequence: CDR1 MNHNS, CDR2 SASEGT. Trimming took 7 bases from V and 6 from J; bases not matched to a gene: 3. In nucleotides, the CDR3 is TGTGCCAGCAACCGACAGGGCGAGCAGTACTTC. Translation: CASNRQGEQYF.

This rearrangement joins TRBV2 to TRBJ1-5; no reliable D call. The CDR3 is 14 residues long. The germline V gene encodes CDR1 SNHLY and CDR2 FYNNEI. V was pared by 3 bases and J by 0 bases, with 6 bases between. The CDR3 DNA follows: TGTGCCAGCAGTGAGTTGAATAGCAATCAGCCCCAGCATTTT. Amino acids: CASSELNSNQPQHF.

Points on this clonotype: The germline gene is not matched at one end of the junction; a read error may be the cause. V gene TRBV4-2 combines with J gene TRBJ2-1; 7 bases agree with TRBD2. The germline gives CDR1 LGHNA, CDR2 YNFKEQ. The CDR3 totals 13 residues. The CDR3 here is CASSQPSRGVLLF. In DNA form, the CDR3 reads TGTGCCAGCAGCCAACCTTCTCGGGGGGTTCTTCTCTTC.

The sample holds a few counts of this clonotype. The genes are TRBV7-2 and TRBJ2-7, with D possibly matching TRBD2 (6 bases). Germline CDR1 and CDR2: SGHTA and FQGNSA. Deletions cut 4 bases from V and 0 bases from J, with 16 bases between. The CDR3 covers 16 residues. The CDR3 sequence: CASSSTRRGLSYEQYF. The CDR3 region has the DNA TGTGCCAGCAGCTCGACTAGGCGCGGGCTCTCCTACGAGCAGTACTTC. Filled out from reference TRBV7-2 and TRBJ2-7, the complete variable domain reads GAGVSQSPSNKVTEKGKDVELRCDPISGHTALYWYRQSLGQGLEFLIYFQGNSAPDKSGLPSDRFSAERTGGSVSTLTIQRTQQEDSAVYLCASSSTRRGLSYEQYFGPGTRLTVT.

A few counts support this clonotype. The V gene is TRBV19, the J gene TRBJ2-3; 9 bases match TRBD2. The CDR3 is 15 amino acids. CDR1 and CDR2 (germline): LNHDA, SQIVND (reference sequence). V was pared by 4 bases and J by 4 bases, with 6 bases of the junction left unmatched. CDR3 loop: CASSTLSGSADTQYF. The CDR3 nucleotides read TGTGCCAGTAGTACCCTTAGCGGGAGCGCAGATACGCAGTATTTT.

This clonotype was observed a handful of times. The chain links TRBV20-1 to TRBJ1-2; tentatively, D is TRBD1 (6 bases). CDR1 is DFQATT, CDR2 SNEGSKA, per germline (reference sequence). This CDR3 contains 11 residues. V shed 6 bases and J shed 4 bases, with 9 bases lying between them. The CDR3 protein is CSAQTGYGYTF. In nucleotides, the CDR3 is TGCAGTGCCCAGACAGGCTATGGCTACACCTTC.

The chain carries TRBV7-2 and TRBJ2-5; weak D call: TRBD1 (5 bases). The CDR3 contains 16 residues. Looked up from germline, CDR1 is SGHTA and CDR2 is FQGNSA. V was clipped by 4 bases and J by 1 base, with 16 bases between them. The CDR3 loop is CASSSKRGGSQETQYF. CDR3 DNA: TGTGCCAGCAGCTCGAAAAGGGGCGGAAGCCAAGAGACCCAGTACTTC.

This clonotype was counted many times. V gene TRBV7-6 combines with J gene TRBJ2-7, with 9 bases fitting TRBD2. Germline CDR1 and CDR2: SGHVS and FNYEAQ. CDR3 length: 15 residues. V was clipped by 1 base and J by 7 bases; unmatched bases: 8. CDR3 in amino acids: CASSLERGRVEEQYF. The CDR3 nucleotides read TGTGCCAGCAGCTTAGAGCGCGGGAGGGTGGAGGAGCAGTACTTC.

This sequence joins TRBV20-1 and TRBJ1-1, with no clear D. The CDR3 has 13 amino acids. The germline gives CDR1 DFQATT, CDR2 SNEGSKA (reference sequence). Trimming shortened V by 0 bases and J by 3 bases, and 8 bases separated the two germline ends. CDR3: CSAREDTYTEAFF. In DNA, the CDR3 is TGCAGTGCTAGAGAAGACACCTACACTGAAGCTTTCTTT.

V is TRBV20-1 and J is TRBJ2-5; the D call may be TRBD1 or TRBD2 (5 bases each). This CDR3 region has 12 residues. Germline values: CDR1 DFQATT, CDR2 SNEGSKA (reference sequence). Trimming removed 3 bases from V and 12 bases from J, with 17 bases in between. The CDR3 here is CSASTARGDEYF. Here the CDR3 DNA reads TGCAGTGCTAGTACAGCGAGGGGAGACGAGTACTTC.

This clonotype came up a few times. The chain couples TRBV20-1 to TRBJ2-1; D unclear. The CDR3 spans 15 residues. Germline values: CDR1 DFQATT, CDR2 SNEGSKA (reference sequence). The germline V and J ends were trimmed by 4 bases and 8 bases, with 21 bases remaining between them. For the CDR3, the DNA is TGCAGTGCTAAGGACCACAGACCCCAATTCGATGAGCAGTTCTTC. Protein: CSAKDHRPQFDEQFF.

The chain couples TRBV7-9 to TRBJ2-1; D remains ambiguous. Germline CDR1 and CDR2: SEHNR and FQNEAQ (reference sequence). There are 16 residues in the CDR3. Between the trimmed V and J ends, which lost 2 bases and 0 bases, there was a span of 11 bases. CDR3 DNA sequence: TGTGCCAGCAGCTTAACGCAGACGAGCTCCTACAATGAGCAGTTCTTC. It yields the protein CASSLTQTSSYNEQFF.